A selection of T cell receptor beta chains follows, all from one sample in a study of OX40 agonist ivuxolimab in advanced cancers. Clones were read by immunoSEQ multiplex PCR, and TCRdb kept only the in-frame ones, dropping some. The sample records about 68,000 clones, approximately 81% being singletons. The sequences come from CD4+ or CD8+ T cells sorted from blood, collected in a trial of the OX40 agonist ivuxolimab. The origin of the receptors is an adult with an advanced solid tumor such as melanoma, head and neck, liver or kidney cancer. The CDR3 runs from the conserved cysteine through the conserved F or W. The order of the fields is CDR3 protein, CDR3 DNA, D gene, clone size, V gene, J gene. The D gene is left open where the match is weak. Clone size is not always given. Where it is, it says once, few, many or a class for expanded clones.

CDR3: CASSEGQGSQPQHF
DNA: TGTGCCAGCAGTGAGGGACAGGGGAGTCAGCCCCAGCATTTT
D: TRBD1
size: NA
V: TRBV6-1
J: TRBJ1-5

CDR3: CASSLQGSMNTEAFF
DNA: TGTGCCAGCAGCCTTCAGGGCAGCATGAACACTGAAGCTTTCTTT
D: NA
size: NA
V: TRBV7-9
J: TRBJ1-1

CDR3: CASSGRFNQPQHF
DNA: TGTGCCAGCAGTGGCAGATTCAATCAGCCCCAGCATTTT
D: NA
size: NA
V: TRBV28
J: TRBJ1-5

CDR3: CASSEASSLNTEAFF
DNA: TGTGCCAGCAGTGAAGCGAGCAGCCTGAACACTGAAGCTTTCTTT
D: NA
size: NA
V: TRBV6-1
J: TRBJ1-1

CDR3: CASSGSVSGELFF
DNA: TGTGCCAGCAGCGGCTCCGTATCCGGGGAGCTGTTTTTT
D: NA
size: NA
V: TRBV11-3
J: TRBJ2-2

CDR3: CASSPEGGFSGNTIYF
DNA: TGTGCCAGCTCACCGGAAGGGGGTTTCTCTGGAAACACCATATATTTT
D: NA
size: NA
V: TRBV18
J: TRBJ1-3

CDR3: CASSLGGPRNTIYF
DNA: TGTGCCAGCAGCTTGGGAGGGCCTAGAAACACCATATATTTT
D: NA
size: NA
V: TRBV5-6
J: TRBJ1-3

CDR3: CASRPVPSQETQYF
DNA: TGCGCCAGCAGGCCCGTCCCAAGCCAGGAGACCCAGTACTTC
D: NA
size: NA
V: TRBV5-1
J: TRBJ2-5

CDR3: CASSLTWGNYGYTF
DNA: TGTGCCAGTAGTCTCACGTGGGGAAACTATGGCTACACCTTC
D: NA
size: NA
V: TRBV19
J: TRBJ1-2

CDR3: CASSRQGANYGYTF
DNA: TGTGCCAGCAGCCGACAGGGGGCTAACTATGGCTACACCTTC
D: TRBD1
size: few
V: TRBV9
J: TRBJ1-2

CDR3: CASNEVTKPDQPQHF
DNA: TGTGCCAGCAATGAGGTTACAAAACCCGATCAGCCCCAGCATTTT
D: NA
size: NA
V: TRBV6-1
J: TRBJ1-5

CDR3: CASSPVPDSYEQYF
DNA: TGTGCCAGCAGCCCAGTCCCAGATTCCTACGAGCAGTACTTC
D: NA
size: NA
V: TRBV11-3
J: TRBJ2-7

CDR3: CASSPRGGALPYNEQFF
DNA: TGTGCCAGCAGCCCCCGAGGGGGGGCTCTACCCTACAATGAGCAGTTCTTC
D: NA
size: NA
V: TRBV5-6
J: TRBJ2-1

CDR3: CASSPRGTSDYEQYF
DNA: TGCGCCAGCAGTCCACGGGGGACTAGCGACTACGAGCAGTACTTC
D: TRBD2
size: NA
V: TRBV4-1
J: TRBJ2-7

CDR3: CAISDGIHYEQYF
DNA: TGTGCCATCAGCGACGGCATACACTACGAGCAGTACTTC
D: NA
size: NA
V: TRBV10-3
J: TRBJ2-7

CDR3: CASSQVVQNREFF
DNA: TGCGCCAGCAGCCAAGTGGTACAGAACAGGGAGTTCTTC
D: NA
size: NA
V: TRBV4-1
J: TRBJ2-1

CDR3: CSTLGSGGGELFF
DNA: TGCAGCACTCTGGGATCCGGAGGGGGGGAGCTGTTTTTT
D: NA
size: NA
V: TRBV29-1
J: TRBJ2-2

CDR3: CASSPSDNRRGEKLFF
DNA: TGTGCCAGCAGCCCCAGTGACAATCGGAGAGGAGAAAAACTGTTTTTT
D: NA
size: NA
V: TRBV7-6
J: TRBJ1-4

CDR3: CASSLIGGRVVYEQYF
DNA: TGTGCCAGCAGCTTAATAGGGGGGCGAGTAGTATACGAGCAGTACTTC
D: NA
size: NA
V: TRBV7-9
J: TRBJ2-7

CDR3: CASSLDSSGNTIYF
DNA: TGTGCCAGCTCGCTGGACAGCTCTGGAAACACCATATATTTT
D: NA
size: NA
V: TRBV18
J: TRBJ1-3

CDR3: CASSEGSSYEQYF
DNA: TGCGCCAGCAGCGAGGGATCTTCCTACGAGCAGTACTTC
D: NA
size: NA
V: TRBV5-1
J: TRBJ2-7

CDR3: CASSFRDTKGETQYF
DNA: TGCGCCAGCAGCTTCCGGGACACCAAAGGAGAGACCCAGTACTTC
D: NA
size: NA
V: TRBV5-1
J: TRBJ2-5

CDR3: CASSYLPISYEQYF
DNA: TGTGCCAGCAGTTACCTCCCAATTTCTTACGAGCAGTACTTC
D: NA
size: NA
V: TRBV6-6
J: TRBJ2-7

CDR3: CASRRGAGTEAFF
DNA: TGTGCCAGCAGACGGGGCGCAGGCACTGAAGCTTTCTTT
D: NA
size: once
V: TRBV6-6
J: TRBJ1-1

CDR3: CASSLYTGEVGGYTF
DNA: TGTGCCAGCAGCTTATACACGGGGGAGGTAGGCGGCTACACCTTC
D: NA
size: NA
V: TRBV7-2
J: TRBJ1-2

CDR3: CASSSIEGGGGGLNYEQYF
DNA: TGTGCCAGCAGCTCGATAGAGGGAGGGGGCGGGGGTCTAAACTACGAGCAGTACTTC
D: NA
size: NA
V: TRBV7-2
J: TRBJ2-7

CDR3: CASSYSRGKESPLHF
DNA: TGTGCCAGCAGTTACTCGAGGGGGAAGGAATCACCCCTCCACTTT
D: NA
size: few
V: TRBV6-6
J: TRBJ1-6

CDR3: CASSLGGDQPQHF
DNA: TGTGCCAGCAGCTTAGGCGGGGATCAGCCCCAGCATTTT
D: NA
size: NA
V: TRBV7-6
J: TRBJ1-5

CDR3: CASSTRTGDHQETQYF
DNA: TGTGCCAGCAGCACGCGGACAGGCGATCACCAAGAGACCCAGTACTTC
D: TRBD1
size: NA
V: TRBV11-3
J: TRBJ2-5

CDR3: CASSEKGDYGYTF
DNA: TGTGCCAGCAGTGAAAAAGGGGACTATGGCTACACCTTC
D: NA
size: NA
V: TRBV2
J: TRBJ1-2

CDR3: CASSSANMGGYTF
DNA: TGTGCCAGCAGCTCCGCCAATATGGGGGGCTACACCTTC
D: NA
size: NA
V: TRBV7-2
J: TRBJ1-2

CDR3: CASSLGQGSSYNSPLHF
DNA: TGCGCCAGCAGCTTGGGACAGGGGAGCTCCTATAATTCACCCCTCCACTTT
D: TRBD1
size: NA
V: TRBV5-1
J: TRBJ1-6

CDR3: CASSSPGKYTGELFF
DNA: TGTGCCAGCAGCTCCCCTGGGAAGTACACCGGGGAGCTGTTTTTT
D: NA
size: NA
V: TRBV13
J: TRBJ2-2

CDR3: CASSPTGRNTDTQYF
DNA: TGTGCCAGCAGCCCGACAGGGAGGAACACAGATACGCAGTATTTT
D: NA
size: NA
V: TRBV7-2
J: TRBJ2-3

CDR3: CASSPLGQGSHEQYF
DNA: TGCGCCAGCAGCCCTTTGGGACAGGGGTCCCACGAGCAGTACTTC
D: TRBD1
size: NA
V: TRBV5-1
J: TRBJ2-7

CDR3: CASSLDGMNTEAFF
DNA: TGTGCCAGCAGCTTAGATGGGATGAACACTGAAGCTTTCTTT
D: NA
size: NA
V: TRBV11-3
J: TRBJ1-1

CDR3: CASRRNQPQHF
DNA: TGTGCCAGCAGAAGAAATCAGCCCCAGCATTTT
D: NA
size: NA
V: TRBV6-6
J: TRBJ1-5

CDR3: CASSARQNSPLHF
DNA: TGTGCCAGCAGTGCCCGACAGAATTCACCCCTCCACTTT
D: NA
size: NA
V: TRBV27
J: TRBJ1-6

CDR3: CASSLRETVVGYTF
DNA: TGTGCCAGCAGCCTTAGGGAGACCGTGGTCGGCTACACCTTC
D: NA
size: NA
V: TRBV7-9
J: TRBJ1-2

CDR3: CASSEWDNRGGNEKLFF
DNA: TGTGCCAGCAGTGAATGGGACAACAGGGGGGGTAATGAAAAACTGTTTTTT
D: TRBD1
size: NA
V: TRBV6-4
J: TRBJ1-4

CDR3: CASGDLSGSNEQYF
DNA: TGTGCTAGTGGTGATCTTAGCGGGTCCAACGAGCAGTACTTC
D: TRBD2
size: NA
V: TRBV12-5
J: TRBJ2-7

CDR3: CASSHGQGGNNQPQHF
DNA: TGTGCCAGCAGCCACGGACAGGGAGGGAACAATCAGCCCCAGCATTTT
D: TRBD1
size: NA
V: TRBV6-6
J: TRBJ1-5

CDR3: CASSHYSGYTF
DNA: TGCGCCAGCAGCCATTACAGTGGCTACACCTTC
D: NA
size: NA
V: TRBV4-3
J: TRBJ1-2

CDR3: CASSPDFGQGHEAFF
DNA: TGTGCCAGCAGCCCTGACTTTGGACAGGGGCATGAAGCTTTCTTT
D: TRBD1
size: NA
V: TRBV4-2
J: TRBJ1-1

CDR3: CASSLARAQTFNLYNEQFF
DNA: TGCGCCAGCAGCTTGGCCAGGGCCCAAACGTTTAACCTCTACAATGAGCAGTTCTTC
D: NA
size: NA
V: TRBV5-1
J: TRBJ2-1

CDR3: CASSSWVGTEAFF
DNA: TGTGCCAGCAGCTCCTGGGTCGGGACTGAAGCTTTCTTT
D: NA
size: once
V: TRBV2
J: TRBJ1-1

CDR3: CASSLGGNSGRPLHF
DNA: TGCGCCAGCAGCTTGGGCGGGAATTCTGGTCGGCCCCTCCACTTT
D: NA
size: NA
V: TRBV5-1
J: TRBJ1-6

CDR3: CASSIETGRYGYTF
DNA: TGTGCCAGCAGTATTGAGACAGGGCGCTATGGCTACACCTTC
D: TRBD1
size: NA
V: TRBV7-2
J: TRBJ1-2

CDR3: CASRLEGYGYTF
DNA: TGTGCCAGCAGATTAGAGGGCTATGGCTACACCTTC
D: NA
size: NA
V: TRBV2
J: TRBJ1-2

CDR3: CASSEDRSAQYF
DNA: TGTGCCAGCAGTGAAGACCGGAGCGCGCAGTATTTT
D: NA
size: NA
V: TRBV6-1
J: TRBJ2-3

CDR3: CASSHDRAGANVLTF
DNA: TGTGCCAGCAGCCACGACAGGGCTGGGGCCAACGTCCTGACTTTC
D: TRBD1
size: NA
V: TRBV28
J: TRBJ2-6

CDR3: CASSPGQGDQPQHF
DNA: TGTGCCAGCTCACCCGGACAGGGGGATCAGCCCCAGCATTTT
D: TRBD1
size: NA
V: TRBV18
J: TRBJ1-5

CDR3: CASSSGRLNTEAFF
DNA: TGTGCCAGCAGCTCGGGACGGCTGAACACTGAAGCTTTCTTT
D: NA
size: NA
V: TRBV7-2
J: TRBJ1-1

CDR3: CASRGLTFTGELFF
DNA: TGTGCCAGCAGAGGGTTAACTTTCACCGGGGAGCTGTTTTTT
D: NA
size: once
V: TRBV21-1
J: TRBJ2-2

CDR3: CASSFDRNYGYTF
DNA: TGCGCCAGCAGTTTCGACAGAAACTATGGCTACACCTTC
D: NA
size: NA
V: TRBV10-1
J: TRBJ1-2

CDR3: CASGWGEWTGELFF
DNA: TGTGCCAGCGGGTGGGGAGAATGGACCGGGGAGCTGTTTTTT
D: NA
size: NA
V: TRBV7-8
J: TRBJ2-2

CDR3: CASSSYRGQDIHGYTF
DNA: TGTGCCAGCAGTTCATACAGGGGGCAGGATATCCATGGCTACACCTTC
D: TRBD1
size: NA
V: TRBV27
J: TRBJ1-2